This TCR beta chain was captured in a study of blood T cell repertoires in COVID-19. Libraries were prepared by immunoSEQ multiplex PCR; TCRdb keeps only in-frame clonotypes and omits some of them. The sample has under 250,000 clones, around 89% seen once. With 1 base removed from V and 7 bases from J, the gap between germline ends came to 13 bases. The CDR3 runs to 15 residues. Germline values: CDR1 SGHAT, CDR2 FQNNGV. V is TRBV11-2 and J is TRBJ2-2; maybe TRBD2 (6 bases). The sequenced sample consisted of peripheral blood. The receptor comes from a woman between 40 and 50 years old with acute or convalescent COVID-19. The CDR3 region is CASSLGGGYGGELFF. The CDR3 DNA reads as TGTGCCAGCAGCTTAGGTGGGGGGTACGGCGGGGAGCTGTTTTTT.